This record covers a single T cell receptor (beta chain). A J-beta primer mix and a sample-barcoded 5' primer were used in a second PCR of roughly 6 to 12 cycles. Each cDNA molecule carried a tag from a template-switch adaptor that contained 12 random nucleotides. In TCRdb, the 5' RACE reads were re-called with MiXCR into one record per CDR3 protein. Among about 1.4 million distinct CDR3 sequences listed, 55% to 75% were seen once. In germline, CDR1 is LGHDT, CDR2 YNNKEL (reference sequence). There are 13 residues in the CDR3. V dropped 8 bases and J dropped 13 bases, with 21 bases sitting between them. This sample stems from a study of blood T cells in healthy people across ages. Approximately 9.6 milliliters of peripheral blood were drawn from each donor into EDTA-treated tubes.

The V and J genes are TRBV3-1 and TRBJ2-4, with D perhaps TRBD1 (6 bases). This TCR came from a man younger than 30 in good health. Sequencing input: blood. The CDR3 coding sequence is TGTGCCAGCGGCCGGGACACTGTTCTGGAGCAGTACTTC. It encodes CASGRDTVLEQYF.